The 7 T cell receptor beta chains below all came from one sample that was sequenced in a study of T cell changes during pregnancy in multiple sclerosis. The table came from immunoSEQ multiplex PCR; TCRdb's copy has only in-frame clones and leaves some out. Altogether under 50,000 clones are present, 90% to 95% being singletons, with the ten largest covering 0.7% to 1%. The sample in question was CD4+ T cells from peripheral blood mononuclear cells, obtained in the third trimester of pregnancy. These receptor sequences come from a female donor with multiple sclerosis, enrolled in a pregnancy study.

This clone was seen a few times. This chain connects TRBV7-9 to TRBJ1-3; maybe TRBD1 (5 bases). The CDR3 consists of 13 residues. Germline CDR1 SEHNR, CDR2 FQNEAQ (reference sequence). V dropped 3 bases and J dropped 7 bases, with 10 bases sitting between them. Here the CDR3 reads CASSFQGLNTIYF. CDR3 coding DNA: TGTGCCAGCAGCTTTCAGGGTCTGAACACCATATATTTT.

V and J are TRBV9 and TRBJ2-5; 8 bases are shared with TRBD1. Germline V lookup: CDR1 SGDLS, CDR2 YYNGEE. After removal of 4 bases from V and 5 bases from J, the junction contained 7 bases not matched to a gene. The CDR3 sequence is 14 residues long. CDR3 protein: CASSPRTGTETQYF. The CDR3 bases are TGTGCCAGCAGCCCCAGGACAGGGACTGAGACCCAGTACTTC.

The chain carries TRBV9 and TRBJ2-3; weak D call: TRBD1 (6 bases). The CDR3 length is 14 residues. Germline-derived CDR1 and CDR2 are SGDLS and YYNGEE. Trimming left V 3 bases short and J 4 bases short, with 12 bases between. The CDR3 DNA reads TGTGCCAGCAGCGCAGGGGCAGGGGCAGATACGCAGTATTTT. Translated: CASSAGAGADTQYF.

CDR3 sequence: CAWRGVDTQYF. CDR3 nucleotides: TGTGCCTGGAGGGGAGTTGATACGCAGTATTTT. This sequence joins TRBV30 and TRBJ2-3, with D possibly matching TRBD2 (5 bases). V was pared by 3 bases and J by 6 bases, with 7 bases between. Germline CDR1 and CDR2: GTSNPN and SVGIG (reference sequence). CDR3 length equals 11 residues.

J is TRBJ1-4 and V is TRBV28; a possible D gene is TRBD1 (6 bases). The V end was cut by 5 bases, the J end by 8 bases, with 18 bases between. Germline lookup yields CDR1 MDHEN and CDR2 SYDVKM. The CDR3 contains 15 residues. The CDR3 here is CASSNLGQLDEKLFF. CDR3 bases: TGTGCCAGCAGTAATCTAGGACAGTTGGACGAAAAACTGTTTTTT.

The chain carries TRBV5-4 and TRBJ2-1; 16 bases line up with TRBD2. The CDR3 sequence is 16 residues long. V was clipped by 4 bases and J by 5 bases; unmatched bases: 3. Germline loops: CDR1 SGHNT, CDR2 YYREEE (reference sequence). The CDR3 region is CASSRGLAGGDNEQFF. The CDR3 DNA reads TGTGCCAGCAGCCGGGGACTAGCGGGGGGGGACAATGAGCAGTTCTTC.

The chain couples TRBV30 to TRBJ2-2, with a possible D match to TRBD1 (6 bases). The germline CDR1 and CDR2 sequences are GTSNPN and SVGIG (reference sequence). Trimming took off 8 bases at V and 4 bases at J, with 14 bases between the two ends. The length of the CDR3 is 13 residues. For the CDR3, the DNA is TGTGCCCAGGGAACAGGGCCCACCGGGGAGCTGTTTTTT. Protein product: CAQGTGPTGELFF.